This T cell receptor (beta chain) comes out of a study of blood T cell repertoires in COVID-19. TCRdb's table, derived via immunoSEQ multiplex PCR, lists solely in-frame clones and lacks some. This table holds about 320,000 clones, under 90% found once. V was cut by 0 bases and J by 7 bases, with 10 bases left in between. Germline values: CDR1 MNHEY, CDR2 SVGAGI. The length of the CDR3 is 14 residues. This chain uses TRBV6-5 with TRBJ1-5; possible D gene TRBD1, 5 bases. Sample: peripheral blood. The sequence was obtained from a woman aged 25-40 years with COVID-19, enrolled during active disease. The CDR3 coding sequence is TGTGCCAGCAGTTACTCCTCGGAGGGGCAGCCCCAGCATTTT. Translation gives CASSYSSEGQPQHF.